In this sample, the clone carrying this TCR beta chain turned up a few times. The antigen remains undetermined. The CDR3 is made up of 11 amino acids. Germline CDR1 LGHNT, CDR2 FRNRAP. V gave up 6 bases and J gave up 5 bases, with 6 bases separating them. This record belongs to a study of beta chain features in type 1 diabetes. Whole-study findings and limits: PCR might preferentially amplify shorter templates, equally in patients and controls. Compared with healthy donors, patients appeared to share more similar naive, central memory and regulatory TCRB repertoires.

Investigators reverse transcribed all isolated RNA, so they sequenced expressed TCRB transcripts. The assay was immunoSEQ multiplex PCR, and TCRdb's table has in-frame clones only and misses some. The top ten hold under 0.045% of the sample, which has approximately 250,000 clones, 9% to 10% seen once. The sequence was collected from a woman aged 18-29 years in good health. The sequencing input was naive CD4+ T cells from blood. This chain connects TRBV12-5 to TRBJ2-3, with no clear D. DNA for the CDR3: TGTGCTAGTGGCCTAGAAGATACGCAGTATTTT. It is translated as CASGLEDTQYF.